This TCR beta chain was identified in a study of vaccination and CD4 T cells after COVID-19. Study-wide background: Vaccination of participants consisted of two doses of either BNT162b2 or mRNA-1273 vaccine. The authors exposed cells to overlapping spike peptides derived from SARS-CoV-2, HCoV-NL63, HCoV-OC43 and HCoV-229E.

Per germline, CDR1 SGHRS and CDR2 YFSETQ. This CDR3 spans 15 amino acids. The V segment lost 4 bases and the J segment 2 bases; nucleotides outside the gene matches: 4. Cultured CD4+ T cell DNA was sequenced using the Oncomine TCR Beta short-read assay. Each CDR3 protein gets one entry after TCRdb re-called the PCR reads with MiXCR. The sample has roughly 13,000 distinct CDR3 sequences; approximately 48% are singletons. On this clonotype: The target antigen is unknown.

The treatment here: approximately nine-day PBMC culture with coronavirus spike peptide pools or control peptides (ViraFEST assay). In the ViraFEST assay, peptide-pool expansion preceded TCR sequencing of expanded clonotypes. Culture proceeded for roughly ten days, and CD4+ T cells were then isolated by negative selection. Material for sequencing was CD4+ T cells from blood, cultured in vitro. The TCR comes from a human donor who had recovered from COVID-19. The J gene is TRBJ2-2, the V gene TRBV5-1; 8 bases fit TRBD1. The CDR3 reads CASSQGQGNTGELFF. In DNA form, the CDR3 reads TGCGCCAGCAGCCAAGGACAGGGAAACACCGGGGAGCTGTTTTTT.